This T cell receptor beta chain derives from a study of persistence of HIV-infected CD4 T cells. Overlapping HIV-1 Gag 15-mer peptides at roughly 1 ug per peptide per mL were used. Sorted nonresponding memory CD4+ T cells were CD40L-negative, CD69-negative, CD45RO-high. These HIV-1-infected adults initiated suppressive ART in chronic infection. The libraries were made with immunoSEQ version 4 in survey mode. TCRdb's table, derived via immunoSEQ multiplex PCR, lists solely in-frame clones and lacks some. The table has tens of thousands of clones, approximately 75% seen once. This clone was counted once. Its target is unknown. This receptor was obtained from an adult man with HIV who was CMV-seropositive. The starting material was CD4+ T cells sorted from PBMCs after approximately 20-hour stimulation, obtained from a patient who received antiretroviral therapy.

CDR3 bases: TGCGCCAGCAGCCGGCTAGCGGGGCGCACAGATACGCAGTATTTT. It is translated as CASSRLAGRTDTQYF. V is TRBV5-1 and J is TRBJ2-3; the match to TRBD2 covers 9 bases. The V gene's germline CDR1 is SGHRS and CDR2 YFSETQ. Trimming at V came to 4 bases and at J to 1 base, leaving 4 bases not matched to a gene. The CDR3 totals 15 residues.